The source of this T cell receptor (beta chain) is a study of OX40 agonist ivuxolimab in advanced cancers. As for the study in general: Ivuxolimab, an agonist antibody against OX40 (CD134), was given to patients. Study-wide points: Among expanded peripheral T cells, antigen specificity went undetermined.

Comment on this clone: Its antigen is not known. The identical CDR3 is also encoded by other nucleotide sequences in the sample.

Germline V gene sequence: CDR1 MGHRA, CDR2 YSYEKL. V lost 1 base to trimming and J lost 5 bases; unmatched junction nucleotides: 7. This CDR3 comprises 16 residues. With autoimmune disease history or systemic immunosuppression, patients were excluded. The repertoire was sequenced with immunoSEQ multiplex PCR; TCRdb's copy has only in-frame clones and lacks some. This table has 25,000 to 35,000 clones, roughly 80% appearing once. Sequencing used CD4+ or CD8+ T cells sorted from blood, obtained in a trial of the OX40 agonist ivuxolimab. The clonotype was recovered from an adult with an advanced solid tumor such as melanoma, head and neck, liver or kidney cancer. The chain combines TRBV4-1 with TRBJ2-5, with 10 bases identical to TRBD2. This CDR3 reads CASSQAPSGRGETQYF. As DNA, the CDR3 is TGCGCCAGCAGCCAAGCCCCAAGCGGGAGGGGGGAGACCCAGTACTTC.